This entry is about one TCR beta chain. V was clipped by 1 base and J by 7 bases, with 16 bases between them. CDR1 and CDR2 from the germline V gene are DFQATT and SNEGSKA (reference sequence). The CDR3 runs to 15 residues. The data stem from a study of CD8 T cells in Susac syndrome. RNA in amounts of about 0.5 to 1 ug was reverse transcribed with random hexamers. Multiplex immunoSEQ PCR targeted 54 Vbeta and 13 Jbeta TCR beta segments. Using its own MiXCR run on the immunoSEQ multiplex PCR reads, TCRdb lists one record per CDR3 protein. The sample comprises approximately 160,000 distinct CDR3 sequences, roughly 95% of which are singletons, and 0.09% to 0.1% rests with the top ten.

This TCR was sampled from a human donor with multiple sclerosis. The sequenced sample consisted of CD4+ T cells from PBMCs. The rearrangement uses TRBV20-1 and TRBJ2-2; no firm D call. The CDR3 DNA follows: TGCAGTGCTAGAGGGACCCGGGCCCCCGGCGGGGAGCTGTTTTTT. This encodes CSARGTRAPGGELFF.